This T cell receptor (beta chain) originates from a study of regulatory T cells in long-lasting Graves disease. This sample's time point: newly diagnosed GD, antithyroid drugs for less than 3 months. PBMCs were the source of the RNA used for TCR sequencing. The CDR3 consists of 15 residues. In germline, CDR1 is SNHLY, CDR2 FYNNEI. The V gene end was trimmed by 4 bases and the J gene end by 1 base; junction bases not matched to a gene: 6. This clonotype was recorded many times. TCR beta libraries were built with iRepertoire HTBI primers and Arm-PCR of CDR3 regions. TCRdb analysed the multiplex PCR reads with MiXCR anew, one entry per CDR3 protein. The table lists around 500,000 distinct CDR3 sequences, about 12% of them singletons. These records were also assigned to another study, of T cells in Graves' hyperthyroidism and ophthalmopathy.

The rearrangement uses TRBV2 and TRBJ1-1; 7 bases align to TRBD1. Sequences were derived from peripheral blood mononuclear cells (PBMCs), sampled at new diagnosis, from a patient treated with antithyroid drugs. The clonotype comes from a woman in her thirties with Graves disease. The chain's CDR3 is CASSVFGTENTEAFF. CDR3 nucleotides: TGTGCCAGCAGTGTTTTCGGGACAGAGAACACTGAAGCTTTCTTT. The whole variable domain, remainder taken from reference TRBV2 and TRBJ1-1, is EPEVTQTPSHQVTQMGQEVILRCVPISNHLYFYWYRQILGQKVEFLVSFYNNEISEKSEIFDDQFSVERPDGSNFTLKIRSTKLEDSAMYFCASSVFGTENTEAFFGQGTRLTVV.